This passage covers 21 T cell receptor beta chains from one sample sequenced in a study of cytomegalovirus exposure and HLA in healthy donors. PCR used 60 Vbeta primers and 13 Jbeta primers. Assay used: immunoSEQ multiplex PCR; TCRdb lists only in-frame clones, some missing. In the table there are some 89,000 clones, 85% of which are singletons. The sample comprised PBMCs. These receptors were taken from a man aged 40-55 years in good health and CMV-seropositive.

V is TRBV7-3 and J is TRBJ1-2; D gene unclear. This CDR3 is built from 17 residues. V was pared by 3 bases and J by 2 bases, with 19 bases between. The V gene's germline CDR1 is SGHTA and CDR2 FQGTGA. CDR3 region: CASSFEVLREGNYGYTF. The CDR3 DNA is TGTGCCAGCAGCTTCGAGGTTTTACGGGAAGGGAACTATGGCTACACCTTC.

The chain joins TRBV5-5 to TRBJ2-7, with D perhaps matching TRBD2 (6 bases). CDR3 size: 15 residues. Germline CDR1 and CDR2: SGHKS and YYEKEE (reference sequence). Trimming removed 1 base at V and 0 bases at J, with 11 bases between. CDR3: CASSLTGVRSYEQYF. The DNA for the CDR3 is TGTGCCAGCAGCTTGACGGGGGTCCGCTCCTACGAGCAGTACTTC. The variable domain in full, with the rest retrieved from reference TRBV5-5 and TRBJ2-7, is DAGVTQSPTHLIKTRGQQVTLRCSPISGHKSVSWYQQVLGQGPQFIFQYYEKEERGRGNFPDRFSARQFPNYSSELNVNALLLGDSALYLCASSLTGVRSYEQYFGPGTRLTVT.

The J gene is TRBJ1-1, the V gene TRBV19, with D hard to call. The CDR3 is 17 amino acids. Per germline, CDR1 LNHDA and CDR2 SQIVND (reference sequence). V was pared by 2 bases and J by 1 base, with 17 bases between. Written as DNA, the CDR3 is TGTGCCAGTAGTATACCCCCTCGAGCGGGGAAGAACACTGAAGCTTTCTTT. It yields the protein CASSIPPRAGKNTEAFF.

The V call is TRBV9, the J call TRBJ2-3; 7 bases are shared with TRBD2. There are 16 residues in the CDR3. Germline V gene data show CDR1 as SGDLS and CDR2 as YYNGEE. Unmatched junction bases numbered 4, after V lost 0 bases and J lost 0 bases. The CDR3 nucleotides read TGTGCCAGCAGCGTAGGAGGGCGGGGGAGCACAGATACGCAGTATTTT. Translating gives CASSVGGRGSTDTQYF.

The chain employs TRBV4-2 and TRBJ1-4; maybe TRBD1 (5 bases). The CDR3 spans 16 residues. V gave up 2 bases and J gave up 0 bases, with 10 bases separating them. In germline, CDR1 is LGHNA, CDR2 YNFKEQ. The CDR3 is CASSQSDSATNEKLFF. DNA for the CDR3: TGTGCCAGCAGCCAATCCGACAGTGCAACTAATGAAAAACTGTTTTTT.

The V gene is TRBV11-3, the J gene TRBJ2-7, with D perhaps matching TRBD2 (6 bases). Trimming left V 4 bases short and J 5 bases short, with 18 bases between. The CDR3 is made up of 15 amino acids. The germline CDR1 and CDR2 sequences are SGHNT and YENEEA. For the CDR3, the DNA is TGTGCCAGCAGCTCGCAGCGGGCTCCCTATGACGAGCAGTACTTC. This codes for CASSSQRAPYDEQYF.

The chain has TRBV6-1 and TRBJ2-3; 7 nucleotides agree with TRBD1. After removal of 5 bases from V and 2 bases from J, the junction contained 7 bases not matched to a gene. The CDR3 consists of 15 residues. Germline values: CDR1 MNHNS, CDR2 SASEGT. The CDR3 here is CASSRTGPSTDTQYF. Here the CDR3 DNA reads TGTGCCAGCAGTCGGACAGGACCCTCCACAGATACGCAGTATTTT.

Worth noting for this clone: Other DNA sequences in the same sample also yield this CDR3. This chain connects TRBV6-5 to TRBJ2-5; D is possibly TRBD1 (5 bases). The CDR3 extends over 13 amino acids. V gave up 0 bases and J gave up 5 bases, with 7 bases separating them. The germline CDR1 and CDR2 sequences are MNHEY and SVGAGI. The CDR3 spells CASSYSGRETQYF. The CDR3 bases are TGTGCCAGCAGTTACTCGGGGCGGGAGACCCAGTACTTC.

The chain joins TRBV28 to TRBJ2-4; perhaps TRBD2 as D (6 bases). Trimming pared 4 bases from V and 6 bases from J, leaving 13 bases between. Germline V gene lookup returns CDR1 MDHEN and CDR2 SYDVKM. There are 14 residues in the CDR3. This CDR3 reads CASSSGGTLNIQYF. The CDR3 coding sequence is TGTGCCAGCAGTTCGGGCGGGACTTTAAACATTCAGTACTTC.

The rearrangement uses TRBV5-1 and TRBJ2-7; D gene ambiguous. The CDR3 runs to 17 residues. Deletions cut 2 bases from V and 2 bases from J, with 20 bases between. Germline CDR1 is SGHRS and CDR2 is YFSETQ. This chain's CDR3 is CASSFGGYPKTTYEQYF. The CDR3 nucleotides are TGCGCCAGCAGCTTTGGCGGCTATCCCAAGACCACCTACGAGCAGTACTTC.

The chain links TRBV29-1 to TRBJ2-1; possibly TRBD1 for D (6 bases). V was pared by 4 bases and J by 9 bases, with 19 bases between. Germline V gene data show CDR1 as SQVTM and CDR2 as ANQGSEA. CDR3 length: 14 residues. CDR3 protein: CSVAPGRVGGEQFF. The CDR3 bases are TGCAGCGTTGCCCCGGGAAGGGTAGGGGGTGAGCAGTTCTTC.

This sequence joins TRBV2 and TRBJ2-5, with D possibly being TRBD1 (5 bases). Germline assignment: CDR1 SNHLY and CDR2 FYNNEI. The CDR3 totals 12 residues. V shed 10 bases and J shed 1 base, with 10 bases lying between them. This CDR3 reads CATNRFQETQYF. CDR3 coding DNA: TGTGCCACCAACAGGTTCCAAGAGACCCAGTACTTC.

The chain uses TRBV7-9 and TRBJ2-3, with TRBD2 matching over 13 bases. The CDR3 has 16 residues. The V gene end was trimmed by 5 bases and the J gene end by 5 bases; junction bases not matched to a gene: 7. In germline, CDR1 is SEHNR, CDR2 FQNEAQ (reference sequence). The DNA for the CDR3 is TGTGCCAGCAGCCCCGGGACTAGCGGGGTAGGAGATACGCAGTATTTT. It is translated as CASSPGTSGVGDTQYF.

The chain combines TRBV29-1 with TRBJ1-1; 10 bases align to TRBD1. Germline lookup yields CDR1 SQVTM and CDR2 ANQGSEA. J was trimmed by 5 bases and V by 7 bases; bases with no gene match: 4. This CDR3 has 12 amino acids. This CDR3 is CSGQGAGTEAFF. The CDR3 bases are TGCAGCGGACAGGGGGCCGGAACTGAAGCTTTCTTT.

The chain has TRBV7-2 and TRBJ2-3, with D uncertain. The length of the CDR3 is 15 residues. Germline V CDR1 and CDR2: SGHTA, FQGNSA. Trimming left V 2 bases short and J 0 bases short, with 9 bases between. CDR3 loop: CASSLLTRSTDTQYF. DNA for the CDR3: TGTGCCAGCAGCTTACTCACCAGGAGCACAGATACGCAGTATTTT.

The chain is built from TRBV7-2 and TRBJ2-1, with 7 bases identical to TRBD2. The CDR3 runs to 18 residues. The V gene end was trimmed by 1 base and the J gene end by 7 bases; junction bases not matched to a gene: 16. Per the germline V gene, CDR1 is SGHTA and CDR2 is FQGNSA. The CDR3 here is CASSLVGLQRESKNEQFF. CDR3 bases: TGTGCCAGCAGCTTAGTGGGTCTCCAGCGGGAAAGTAAGAATGAGCAGTTCTTC.

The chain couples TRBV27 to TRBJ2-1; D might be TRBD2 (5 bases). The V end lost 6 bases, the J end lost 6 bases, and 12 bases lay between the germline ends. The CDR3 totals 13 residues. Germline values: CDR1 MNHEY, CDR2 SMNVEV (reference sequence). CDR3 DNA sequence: TGTGCCAGCAGGCCGGACTGGGGCAATGAGCAGTTCTTC. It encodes CASRPDWGNEQFF.

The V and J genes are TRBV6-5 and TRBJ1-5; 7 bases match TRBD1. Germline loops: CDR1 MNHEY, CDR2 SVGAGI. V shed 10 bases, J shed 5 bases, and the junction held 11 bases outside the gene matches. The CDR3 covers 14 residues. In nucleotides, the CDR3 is TGTGCCACCCAGACAGGGCCTGATTATCAGCCCCAGCATTTT. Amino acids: CATQTGPDYQPQHF.

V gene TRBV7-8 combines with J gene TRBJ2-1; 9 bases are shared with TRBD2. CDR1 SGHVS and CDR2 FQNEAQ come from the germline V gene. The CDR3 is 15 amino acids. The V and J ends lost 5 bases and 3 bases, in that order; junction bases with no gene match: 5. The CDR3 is CASSDGTSSYNEQFF. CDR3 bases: TGTGCCAGCAGCGACGGGACTAGCAGCTACAATGAGCAGTTCTTC.

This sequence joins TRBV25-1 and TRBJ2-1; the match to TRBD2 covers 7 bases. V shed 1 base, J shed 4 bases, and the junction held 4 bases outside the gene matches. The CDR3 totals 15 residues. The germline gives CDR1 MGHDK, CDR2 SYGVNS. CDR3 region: CASSESRAGYNEQFF. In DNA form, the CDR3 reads TGTGCCAGCAGTGAATCCCGAGCGGGGTACAATGAGCAGTTCTTC.

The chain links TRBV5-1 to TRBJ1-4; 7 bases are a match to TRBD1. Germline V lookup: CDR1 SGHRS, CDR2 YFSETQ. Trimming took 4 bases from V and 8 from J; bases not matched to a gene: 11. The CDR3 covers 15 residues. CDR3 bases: TGCGCCAGCAGCGCGTCCGGGACAGTGGACGAAAAACTGTTTTTT. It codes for CASSASGTVDEKLFF.